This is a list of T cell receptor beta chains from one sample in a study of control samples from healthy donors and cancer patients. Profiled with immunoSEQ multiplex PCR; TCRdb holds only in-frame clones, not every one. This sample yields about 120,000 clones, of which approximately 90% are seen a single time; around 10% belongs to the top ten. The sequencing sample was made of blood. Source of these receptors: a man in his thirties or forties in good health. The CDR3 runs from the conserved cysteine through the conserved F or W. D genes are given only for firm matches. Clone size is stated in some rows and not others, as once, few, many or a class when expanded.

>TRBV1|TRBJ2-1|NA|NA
TGCACCAGCAGCCCGGGACACCCGAGCTCCTACAATGAGCAGTTCTTC
CTSSPGHPSSYNEQFF
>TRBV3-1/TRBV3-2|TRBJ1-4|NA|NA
TGTGCCAGCAGCCAGAACCGGGAAAAACTGTTTTTT
CASSQNREKLFF
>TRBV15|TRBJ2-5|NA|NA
TGTGCCACCAGCAGAGCGGAACTTCGCCGGGAGACCCAGTACTTC
CATSRAELRRETQYF
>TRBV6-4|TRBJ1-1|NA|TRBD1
TGTGCCAGCAGACAACAACAGGGGGCGTATACTGAAGCTTTCTTT
CASRQQQGAYTEAFF
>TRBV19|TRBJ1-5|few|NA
TGTGCCAGTAGGTTGGACGGTAATCAGCCCCAGCATTTT
CASRLDGNQPQHF
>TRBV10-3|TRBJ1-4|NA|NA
TGTGCCATCAGGGGGCAAGGTGAAAAACTGTTTTTT
CAIRGQGEKLFF
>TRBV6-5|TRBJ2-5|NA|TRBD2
TGTGCCAGCAGTCCACGTAGCGGGGGGGCCGGGACCCAGTACTTC
CASSPRSGGAGTQYF
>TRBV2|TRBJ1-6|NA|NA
TGTGCCAGCAGTGTGAATGGGGGCCCTAATAATTCACCCCTCCACTTT
CASSVNGGPNNSPLHF
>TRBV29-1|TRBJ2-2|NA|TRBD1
TGCAGCGCCCGACAGGGACCGAACACCGGGGAGCTGTTTTTT
CSARQGPNTGELFF
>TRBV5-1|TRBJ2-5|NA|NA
TGCGCCAGCAGCTTGGCCGAAGAGACCCAGTACTTC
CASSLAEETQYF
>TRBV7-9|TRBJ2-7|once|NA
TGTGCCAGCAGCCCTCGGGACTTCTCCTACGAGCAGTACTTC
CASSPRDFSYEQYF
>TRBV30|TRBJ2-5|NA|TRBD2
TGTGCCTGGTCAACGCGGGGGGGAGGCTTAAATGCCCAGTACTTC
CAWSTRGGGLNAQYF
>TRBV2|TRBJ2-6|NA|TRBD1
TGTGCCAGTGACAAGGACAGGGCCATTACTGGGGCCAACGTCCTGACTTTC
CASDKDRAITGANVLTF
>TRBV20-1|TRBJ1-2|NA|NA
TGCAGTGCCAAAGACGGGGTTGGCTACACCTTC
CSAKDGVGYTF
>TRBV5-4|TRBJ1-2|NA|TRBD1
TGTGCCAGCAGCTTGGGGGGAGGAGGGGGCTACCAGGGAGGCTACACCTTC
CASSLGGGGGYQGGYTF
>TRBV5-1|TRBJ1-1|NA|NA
TGCGCCAGCAGCTTGGCCCAAACGAATACTGAAGCTTTCTTT
CASSLAQTNTEAFF
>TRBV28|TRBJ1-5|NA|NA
TGTGCCAGCAGTTTACCCGATGGCAATCAGCCCCAGCATTTT
CASSLPDGNQPQHF
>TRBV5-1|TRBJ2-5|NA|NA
TGCGCCAGCAGCTTGGAGAGCCAAGAGACCCAGTACTTC
CASSLESQETQYF
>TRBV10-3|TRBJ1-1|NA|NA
TGTGCCATCAGGGGGGGGAACACTGAAGCTTTCTTT
CAIRGGNTEAFF
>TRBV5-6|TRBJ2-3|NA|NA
TGTGCCAGCAGCTTGGCCGGCGGTTACACAGATACGCAGTATTTT
CASSLAGGYTDTQYF
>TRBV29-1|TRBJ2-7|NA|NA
TGCAGCGTTGTAGGTCCGGGTTACGAGCAGTACTTC
CSVVGPGYEQYF
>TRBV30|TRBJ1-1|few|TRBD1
TGTGCCTTATCGACAGGGCTGGAGTACACTGAAGCTTTCTTT
CALSTGLEYTEAFF
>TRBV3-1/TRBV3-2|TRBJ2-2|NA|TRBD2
TGTGCCAGCAGGCGGGGGGAAGTAATCGGGGAGCTGTTTTTT
CASRRGEVIGELFF
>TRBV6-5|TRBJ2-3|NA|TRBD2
TGTGCCAGCAGGCTCCGACTAGCGGGGGGGAATACGCAGTATTTT
CASRLRLAGGNTQYF
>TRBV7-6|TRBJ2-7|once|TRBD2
TGTGCCAGCAGCGCCGGGACTAGTTCCTACGAGCAGTACTTC
CASSAGTSSYEQYF
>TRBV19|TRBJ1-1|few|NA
TGTGCCAGTAGTAGAGGACTCCCTTTCCCCGAAGCTTTCTTT
CASSRGLPFPEAFF
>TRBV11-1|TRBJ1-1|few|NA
TGTGCCAGCAGCTTAGCTTTGGAAGCTTTCTTT
CASSLALEAFF
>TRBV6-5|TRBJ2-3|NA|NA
TGTGCCAGCAGTTACTCGACATTTCCTAGCACAGATACGCAGTATTTT
CASSYSTFPSTDTQYF
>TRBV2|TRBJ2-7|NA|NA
TGTGCCAGCAGTGGCGGCAGGGCTTCGCGCGAGCAGTACTTC
CASSGGRASREQYF
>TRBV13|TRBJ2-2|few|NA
TGTGCCAGCCGTAAGGGACTGTCCTCCACCGGGGAGCTGTTTTTT
CASRKGLSSTGELFF
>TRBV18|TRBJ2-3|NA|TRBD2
TGTGCCAGCTCACCGACAAGACTAGCGGGGGGGACAGATACGCAGTATTTT
CASSPTRLAGGTDTQYF
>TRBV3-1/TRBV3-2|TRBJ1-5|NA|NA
TGTGCCAGCAGCCAGACAGATCAGCCCCAGCATTTT
CASSQTDQPQHF
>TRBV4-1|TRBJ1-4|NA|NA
TGCGCCAGCAGCCTCAGACCCCGGGGCGATAATGAAAAACTGTTTTTT
CASSLRPRGDNEKLFF